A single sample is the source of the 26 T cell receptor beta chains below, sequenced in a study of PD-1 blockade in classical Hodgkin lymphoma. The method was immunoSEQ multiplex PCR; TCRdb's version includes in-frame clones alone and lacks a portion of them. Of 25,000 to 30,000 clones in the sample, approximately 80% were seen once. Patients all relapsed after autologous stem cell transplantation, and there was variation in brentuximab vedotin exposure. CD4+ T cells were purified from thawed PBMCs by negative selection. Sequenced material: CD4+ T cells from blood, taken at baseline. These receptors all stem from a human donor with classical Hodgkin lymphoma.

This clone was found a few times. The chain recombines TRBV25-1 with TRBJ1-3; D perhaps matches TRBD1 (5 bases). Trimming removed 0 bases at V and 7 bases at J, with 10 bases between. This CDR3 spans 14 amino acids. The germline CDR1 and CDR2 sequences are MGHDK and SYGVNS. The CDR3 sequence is CASSEYGGKNTIYF. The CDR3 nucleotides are TGTGCCAGCAGTGAATACGGGGGAAAGAACACCATATATTTT. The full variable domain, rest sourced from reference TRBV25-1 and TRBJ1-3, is EADIYQTPRYLVIGTGKKITLECSQTMGHDKMYWYQQDPGMELHLIHYSYGVNSTEKGDLSSESTVSRIRTEHFPLTLESARPSHTSQYLCASSEYGGKNTIYFGEGSWLTVV.

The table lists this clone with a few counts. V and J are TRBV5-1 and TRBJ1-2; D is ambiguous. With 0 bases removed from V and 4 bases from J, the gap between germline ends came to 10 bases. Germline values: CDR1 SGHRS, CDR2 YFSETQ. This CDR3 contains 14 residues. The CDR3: CASSLDPGSYGYTF. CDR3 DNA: TGCGCCAGCAGCTTGGACCCGGGCTCCTATGGCTACACCTTC.

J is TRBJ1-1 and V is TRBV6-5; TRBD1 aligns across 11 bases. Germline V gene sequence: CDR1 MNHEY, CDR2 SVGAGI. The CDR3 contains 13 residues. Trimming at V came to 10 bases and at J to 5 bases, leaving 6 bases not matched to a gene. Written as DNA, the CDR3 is TGTGCCACCTTGGGACAGGGGGGGACTGAAGCTTTCTTT. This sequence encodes CATLGQGGTEAFF.

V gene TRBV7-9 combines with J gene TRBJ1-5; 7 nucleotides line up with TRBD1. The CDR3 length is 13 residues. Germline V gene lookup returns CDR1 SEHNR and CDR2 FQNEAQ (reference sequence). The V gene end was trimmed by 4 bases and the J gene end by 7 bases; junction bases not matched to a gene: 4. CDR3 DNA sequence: TGTGCCAGCAGCTCCAGGGGGGGACAGCCCCAGCATTTT. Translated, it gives CASSSRGGQPQHF.

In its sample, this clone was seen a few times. This chain's CDR3 is CASAWGHPNNSPLHF. The CDR3 DNA reads as TGTGCCAGCGCCTGGGGACATCCCAATAATTCACCCCTCCACTTT. The V call is TRBV6-5, the J call TRBJ1-6; D might be TRBD1 (6 bases). Trimming pared 8 bases from V and 5 bases from J, leaving 16 bases between. This CDR3 has 15 residues. Germline V gene data show CDR1 as MNHEY and CDR2 as SVGAGI.

CDR3 in amino acids: CASSIGTANEKLFF. DNA of the CDR3: TGTGCCAGTAGTATCGGGACAGCTAATGAAAAACTGTTTTTT. The chain carries TRBV19 and TRBJ1-4; 7 nucleotides match TRBD1. The CDR3 covers 14 residues. CDR1 is LNHDA, CDR2 SQIVND, per germline (reference sequence). V trimming: 3 bases; J trimming: 3 bases; junction bases outside the gene matches: 1.

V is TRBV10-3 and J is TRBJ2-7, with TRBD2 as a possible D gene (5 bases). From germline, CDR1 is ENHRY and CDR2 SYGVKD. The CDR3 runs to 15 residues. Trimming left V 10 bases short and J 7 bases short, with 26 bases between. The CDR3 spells CASPLGISLRGEQYF. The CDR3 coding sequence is TGTGCCAGCCCACTGGGAATCTCCTTAAGAGGGGAGCAGTACTTC.

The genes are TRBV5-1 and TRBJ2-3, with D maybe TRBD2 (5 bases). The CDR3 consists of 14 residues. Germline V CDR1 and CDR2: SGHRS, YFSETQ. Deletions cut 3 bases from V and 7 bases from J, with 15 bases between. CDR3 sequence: CASSYTGLENTQYF. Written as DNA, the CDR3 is TGCGCCAGCAGCTATACTGGACTTGAAAATACGCAGTATTTT.

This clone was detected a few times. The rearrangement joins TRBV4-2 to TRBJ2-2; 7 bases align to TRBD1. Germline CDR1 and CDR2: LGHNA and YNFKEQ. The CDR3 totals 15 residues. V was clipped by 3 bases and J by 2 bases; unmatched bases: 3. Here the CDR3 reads CASSQGTVNTGELFF. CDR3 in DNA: TGTGCCAGCAGCCAGGGGACAGTTAACACCGGGGAGCTGTTTTTT.

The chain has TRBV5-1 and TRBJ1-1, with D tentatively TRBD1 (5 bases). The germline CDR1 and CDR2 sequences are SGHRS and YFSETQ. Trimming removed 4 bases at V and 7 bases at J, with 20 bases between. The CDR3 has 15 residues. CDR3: CASSPFRGAQGEAFF. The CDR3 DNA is TGCGCCAGCAGCCCGTTTAGAGGGGCCCAGGGTGAAGCTTTCTTT.

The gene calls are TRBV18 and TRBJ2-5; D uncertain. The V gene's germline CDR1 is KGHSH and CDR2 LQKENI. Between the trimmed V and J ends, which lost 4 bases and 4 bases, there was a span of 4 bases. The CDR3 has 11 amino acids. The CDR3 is CASSLGETQYF. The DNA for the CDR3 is TGTGCCAGCTCACTCGGAGAGACCCAGTACTTC. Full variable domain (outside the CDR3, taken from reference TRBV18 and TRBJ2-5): NAGVMQNPRHLVRRRGQEARLRCSPMKGHSHVYWYRQLPEEGLKFMVYLQKENIIDESGMPKERFSAEFPKEGPSILRIQQVVRGDSAAYFCASSLGETQYFGPGTRLLVL.

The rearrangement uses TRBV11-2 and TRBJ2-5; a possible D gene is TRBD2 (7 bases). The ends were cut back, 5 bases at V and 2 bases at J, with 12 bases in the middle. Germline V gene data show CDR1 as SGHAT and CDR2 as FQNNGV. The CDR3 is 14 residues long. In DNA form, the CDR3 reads TGTGCCAGCAGCGTGGGGGGGCAGCAAGAGACCCAGTACTTC. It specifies CASSVGGQQETQYF.

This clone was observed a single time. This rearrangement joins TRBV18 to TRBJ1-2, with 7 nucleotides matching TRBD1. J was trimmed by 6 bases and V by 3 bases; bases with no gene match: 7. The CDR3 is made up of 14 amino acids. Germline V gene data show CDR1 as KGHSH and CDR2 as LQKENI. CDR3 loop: CASSPRTGRDGYTF. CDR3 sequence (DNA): TGTGCCAGCTCACCTCGGACAGGTAGGGATGGCTACACCTTC. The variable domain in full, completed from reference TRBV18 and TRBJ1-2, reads NAGVMQNPRHLVRRRGQEARLRCSPMKGHSHVYWYRQLPEEGLKFMVYLQKENIIDESGMPKERFSAEFPKEGPSILRIQQVVRGDSAAYFCASSPRTGRDGYTFGSGTRLTVV.

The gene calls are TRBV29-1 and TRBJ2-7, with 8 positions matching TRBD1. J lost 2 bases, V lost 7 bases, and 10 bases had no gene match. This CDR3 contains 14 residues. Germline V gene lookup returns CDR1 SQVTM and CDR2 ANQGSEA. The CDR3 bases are TGCAGCGCGACGGGGAAACAGGGGGCCTACGAGCAGTACTTC. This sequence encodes CSATGKQGAYEQYF.

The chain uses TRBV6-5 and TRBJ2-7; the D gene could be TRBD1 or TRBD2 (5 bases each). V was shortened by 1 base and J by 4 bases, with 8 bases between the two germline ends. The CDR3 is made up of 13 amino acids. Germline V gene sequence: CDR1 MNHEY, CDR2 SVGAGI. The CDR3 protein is CASSYFEGYEQYF. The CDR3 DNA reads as TGTGCCAGCAGTTACTTCGAGGGGTACGAGCAGTACTTC.

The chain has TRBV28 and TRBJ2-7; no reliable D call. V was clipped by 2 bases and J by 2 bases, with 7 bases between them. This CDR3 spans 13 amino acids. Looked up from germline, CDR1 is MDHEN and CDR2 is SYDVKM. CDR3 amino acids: CASSLKTTYEQYF. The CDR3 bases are TGTGCCAGCAGTTTAAAAACCACCTACGAGCAGTACTTC.

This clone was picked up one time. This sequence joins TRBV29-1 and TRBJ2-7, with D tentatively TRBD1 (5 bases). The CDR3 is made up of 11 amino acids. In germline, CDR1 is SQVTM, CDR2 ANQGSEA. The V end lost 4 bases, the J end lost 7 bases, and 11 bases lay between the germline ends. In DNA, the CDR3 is TGCAGCGTTGGACAGTATTTAGAGCAGTACTTC. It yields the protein CSVGQYLEQYF.

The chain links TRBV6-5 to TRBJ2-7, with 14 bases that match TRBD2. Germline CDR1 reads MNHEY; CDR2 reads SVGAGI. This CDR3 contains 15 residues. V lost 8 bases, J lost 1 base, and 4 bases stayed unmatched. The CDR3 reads CASGTSGGESYEQYF. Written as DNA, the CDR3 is TGTGCCAGCGGGACTAGCGGGGGTGAGTCCTACGAGCAGTACTTC.

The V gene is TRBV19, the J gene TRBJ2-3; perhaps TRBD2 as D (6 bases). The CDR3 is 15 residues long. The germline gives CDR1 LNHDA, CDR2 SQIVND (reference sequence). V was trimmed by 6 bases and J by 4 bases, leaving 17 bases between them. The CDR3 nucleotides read TGTGCCAGTAGGGTACGGGACTCCCTTGCAGATACGCAGTATTTT. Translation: CASRVRDSLADTQYF.

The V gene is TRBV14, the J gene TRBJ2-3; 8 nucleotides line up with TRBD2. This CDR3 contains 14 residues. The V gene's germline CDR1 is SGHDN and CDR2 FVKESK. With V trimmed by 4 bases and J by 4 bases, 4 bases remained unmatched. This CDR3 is CASSPPGGADTQYF. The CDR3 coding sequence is TGTGCCAGCAGCCCTCCGGGGGGGGCAGATACGCAGTATTTT.

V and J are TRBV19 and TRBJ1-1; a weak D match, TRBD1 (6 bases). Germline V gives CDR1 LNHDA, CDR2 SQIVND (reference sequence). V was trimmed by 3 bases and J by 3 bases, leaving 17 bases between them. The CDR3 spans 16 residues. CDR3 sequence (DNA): TGTGCCAGTAGTATCCTTGGTGGACAGAAGGACACTGAAGCTTTCTTT. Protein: CASSILGGQKDTEAFF.

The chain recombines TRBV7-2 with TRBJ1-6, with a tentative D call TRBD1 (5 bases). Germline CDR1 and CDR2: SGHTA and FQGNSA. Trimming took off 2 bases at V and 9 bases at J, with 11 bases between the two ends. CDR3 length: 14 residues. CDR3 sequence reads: CASSLRGWSSPLHF. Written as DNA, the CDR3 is TGTGCCAGCAGCTTAAGGGGTTGGAGTTCACCCCTCCACTTT.

CDR3 coding DNA: TGTGCCTGGAGGGACGCCGCCACCCTCCACTTT. This sequence encodes CAWRDAATLHF. V gene TRBV30 combines with J gene TRBJ1-6, with no clear D. This CDR3 region has 11 residues. Trimming cost V 3 bases and J 14 bases, with 11 bases left between them. Germline CDR1 and CDR2: GTSNPN and SVGIG (reference sequence).

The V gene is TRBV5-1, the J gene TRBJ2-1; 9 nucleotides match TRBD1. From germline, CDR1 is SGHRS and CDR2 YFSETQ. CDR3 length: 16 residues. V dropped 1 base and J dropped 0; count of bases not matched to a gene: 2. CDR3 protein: CASSLRDRDSYNEQFF. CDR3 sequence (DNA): TGCGCCAGCAGCTTGAGGGACAGGGACTCCTACAATGAGCAGTTCTTC.

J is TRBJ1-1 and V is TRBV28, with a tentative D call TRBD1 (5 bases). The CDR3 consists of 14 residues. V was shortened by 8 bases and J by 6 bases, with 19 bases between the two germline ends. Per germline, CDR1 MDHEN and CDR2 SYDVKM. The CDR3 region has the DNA TGTGCCAGCGGGCGGGGGTCTATAGCCCCTGAAGCTTTCTTT. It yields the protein CASGRGSIAPEAFF.

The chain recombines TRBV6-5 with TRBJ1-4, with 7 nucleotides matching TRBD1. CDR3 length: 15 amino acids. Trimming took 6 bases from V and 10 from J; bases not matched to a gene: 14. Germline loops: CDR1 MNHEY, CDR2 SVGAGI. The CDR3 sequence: CASSPRQGGQGKLFF. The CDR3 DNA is TGTGCCAGCAGCCCCAGACAGGGCGGCCAGGGAAAACTGTTTTTT.